This T cell receptor (beta chain) is from a study of graft-versus-host responses after intestinal transplantation. Background on the study: Grafts were multivisceral, liver-intestinal, or isolated intestinal. Broader study findings: Some patients had graft-donor T cell macrochimerism, and their allografts showed high graft-versus-host to host-versus-graft clonal ratios. Early post-transplant HvG declines showed an association with peak circulating GvH clone levels. Recipient-marrow GvH clones were detected, some having first appeared in ileum or blood.

Notes on this clone: What it recognizes is unknown.

TCRdb's table, derived via immunoSEQ multiplex PCR, lists solely in-frame clones and lacks some. The sample yields 150,000 or so clones, over 90% seen once. The receptor was derived from a human donor who received an intestinal transplant. Specimen: unstimulated CD4+ T cells sorted from spleen or lymph node cells, collected before intestinal transplant.

CDR3 loop: CASNLLTGSEQYF. The CDR3 region has the DNA TGTGCCAGCAACCTCTTGACAGGGTCCGAGCAGTACTTC. The rearrangement joins TRBV6-5 to TRBJ2-7, with TRBD1 matching over 7 bases. Germline CDR1 MNHEY, CDR2 SVGAGI. The CDR3 runs to 13 residues. Trimming cost V 7 bases and J 6 bases; bases outside gene matches: 9.